These T cell receptor beta chains were read from a single sample in a study of blood T cell repertoires in COVID-19. Sequencing used immunoSEQ multiplex PCR; TCRdb keeps in-frame clones, though not all of them. The table has about 380,000 clones, more than 75% seen once; the top ten hold around 3%. The sequencing input was PBMCs or T cells enriched from blood (not recorded which). These receptors all come from a woman in her twenties or thirties who had recovered from COVID-19. CDR3s include the opening cysteine and the closing phenylalanine or tryptophan. A D gene is named only where the DNA matches it firmly.

TRBD2 TRBV2 CASSETSGRADTQYF
. TRBV6-1 CASSERRDSYGYTF
. TRBV2 CASSNDNSGNTIYF
TRBD1 TRBV27 CASRTEGQGKRDTEAFF
. TRBV12-3/TRBV12-4 CASSFGLKETQYF
. TRBV6-5 CASTWPQETQYF
TRBD2 TRBV19 CASSIGRLAGGSYNEQFF
. TRBV28 CASSPLYYGYTF
. TRBV18 CASSPPYLGTTIYGYTF
. TRBV4-1 CASTLEAGNTIYF
. TRBV20-1 CSADGGYEQYF
. TRBV4-1 CASSPRTAANTGELFF
TRBD2 TRBV14 CASALSSGRGDTQYF
. TRBV7-7 CASSLARGEYETQYF
TRBD2 TRBV7-6 CASSQGLVSGELFF
TRBD2 TRBV28 CASSRLADIPSSYNEQFF
. TRBV4-1 CASSQDPDRPQHF
. TRBV12-3/TRBV12-4 CASSLTAGNEQFF
TRBD2 TRBV18 CASSPPQGSGGYNEQFF
. TRBV12-3/TRBV12-4 CASSLQVEKLFF
TRBD2 TRBV24-1 CATSVTSGSFEAYNEQFF
. TRBV7-3 CASSPQSGDGYTF
TRBD2 TRBV7-6 CASSSGTSVYEQYF
TRBD2 TRBV5-1 CASSFLGTSDAETQYF
. TRBV6-5 CASSYQGGYGYTF
. TRBV25-1 CASQGWTYEQYF
. TRBV7-9 CASSHQGPGQPQHF
. TRBV4-2 CASSQERRRSGNTIYF
. TRBV6-1 CASSEDAGFDEKLFF
. TRBV5-4 CASSLDQYNSPLHF
TRBD1 TRBV7-6 CASSFEDRGEQYF
TRBD1 TRBV7-9 CASSLAGQGDQPQHF
. TRBV7-8 CASSLNSGGRAHEQYF
. TRBV11-3 CASSADREYNEQFF
. TRBV5-6 CASSPSSTDTQYF
. TRBV18 CASSPLSTDTQYF
TRBD2 TRBV6-5 CASESGGGETQYF